These 30 T cell receptor beta chains originate from one sample sequenced in a study of immune evolution from preneoplasia to lung adenocarcinoma. TCRdb keeps only in-frame clones here, not all; method: immunoSEQ multiplex PCR. The sample consists of roughly 4,700 clones, 60% to 80% of them appearing once. The sample taken for sequencing was FFPE lung adenocarcinoma in situ tissue. The receptors were sampled from a person aged 55-79 years with lung adenocarcinoma.

Only one count was recorded for this clone. The gene calls are TRBV30 and TRBJ1-1, with 8 bases lining up with TRBD1. The CDR3 covers 16 residues. Germline V CDR1 and CDR2: GTSNPN, SVGIG (reference sequence). Trimming removed 3 bases from V and 0 bases from J; junction bases left unmatched: 9. CDR3 loop: CAWRLGTGVMNTEAFF. For the CDR3, the DNA is TGTGCCTGGAGACTTGGGACAGGCGTCATGAACACTGAAGCTTTCTTT.

The gene calls are TRBV19 and TRBJ2-7; TRBD2 might be the D (6 bases). This CDR3 region has 14 residues. Per germline, CDR1 LNHDA and CDR2 SQIVND (reference sequence). The V and J ends lost 3 bases and 3 bases respectively, with 12 bases between them. CDR3 loop: CASSISAGGYEQYF. The CDR3 DNA reads as TGTGCCAGTAGTATCTCTGCCGGGGGCTACGAGCAGTACTTC.

The chain has TRBV19 and TRBJ2-2, with D hard to call. Germline CDR1 LNHDA, CDR2 SQIVND (reference sequence). V lost 3 bases, J lost 1 base, and 9 bases lay in between. The CDR3 covers 15 residues. The CDR3 coding sequence is TGTGCCAGTAGTATCAAGGGTGGGAACACCGGGGAGCTGTTTTTT. This encodes CASSIKGGNTGELFF.

The chain is built from TRBV29-1 and TRBJ1-1; D possibly corresponds to TRBD1 (5 bases). CDR1 is SQVTM and CDR2 is ANQGSEA in the germline V gene. CDR3 length: 13 residues. Trimming left V 6 bases short and J 8 bases short, with 19 bases between. The CDR3 bases are TGCAGCGTGAACCCTGACCAGGGCGGAGAAGCTTTCTTT. It is translated as CSVNPDQGGEAFF.

This clone showed up just a few times. The chain combines TRBV11-2 with TRBJ1-2; D gene unclear. V lost 5 bases and J 4 bases, leaving 14 bases between the germline ends. This CDR3 region has 14 residues. CDR1 SGHAT and CDR2 FQNNGV come from the germline V gene. This CDR3 is CASSMTGLGYGYTF. The CDR3 coding sequence is TGTGCCAGCAGCATGACCGGTCTCGGCTATGGCTACACCTTC.

This clone was recorded only once. This chain connects TRBV28 to TRBJ2-1, with a weak D call TRBD2 (6 bases). The V gene lost 2 bases and the J gene lost 1 base, with 9 bases spanning the gap. This CDR3 has 15 residues. Germline loops: CDR1 MDHEN, CDR2 SYDVKM. CDR3 DNA: TGTGCCAGCAGTTTACGACTAGATTCCTACAATGAGCAGTTCTTC. Its protein is CASSLRLDSYNEQFF.

V usage is TRBV7-2 and J usage is TRBJ2-5; D is ambiguous. The V end was cut by 2 bases, the J end by 5 bases, with 3 bases between. CDR1 is SGHTA and CDR2 is FQGNSA in the germline V gene. The CDR3 totals 11 residues. In nucleotides, the CDR3 is TGTGCCAGCAGCTTAACGGAGACCCAGTACTTC. Protein sequence: CASSLTETQYF.

This clone was counted a few times. This sequence joins TRBV29-1 and TRBJ2-7; D might be TRBD1 or TRBD2, each matching 5 bases. CDR1 is SQVTM and CDR2 is ANQGSEA in the germline V gene. V was shortened by 6 bases and J by 4 bases, with 16 bases between the two germline ends. This CDR3 has 13 amino acids. CDR3 amino acids: CSVRDGFRYEQYF. The DNA for the CDR3 is TGCAGCGTCCGGGACGGATTTCGGTACGAGCAGTACTTC.

Here the CDR3 DNA reads TGCGCCAGCAGCCAAGATCCATCAACTAACTATGGCTACACCTTC. Its protein is CASSQDPSTNYGYTF. This chain links TRBV4-1 with TRBJ1-2, with D hard to call. The CDR3 is 15 residues long. CDR1 is MGHRA, CDR2 YSYEKL, per germline. V was clipped by 0 bases and J by 0 bases, with 8 bases between them.

CDR3 coding DNA: TGCGCCAGCAGCCACCCAAAAACAGATACGCAGTATTTT. Protein product: CASSHPKTDTQYF. The chain links TRBV4-1 to TRBJ2-3; no clear D gene. The CDR3 covers 13 residues. V gave up 3 bases and J gave up 3 bases, with 7 bases separating them. CDR1 and CDR2 (germline): MGHRA, YSYEKL.

This chain links TRBV7-8 with TRBJ1-6, with 7 bases that match TRBD1. Looked up from germline, CDR1 is SGHVS and CDR2 is FQNEAQ. The CDR3 is 15 amino acids. Trimming removed 5 bases from V and 6 bases from J; junction bases left unmatched: 7. The DNA of the CDR3 is TGTGCCAGCAGCAACTCGGACAGGACTAATTCACCCCTCCACTTT. Amino acid sequence: CASSNSDRTNSPLHF. The full variable domain, with the rest looked up from reference TRBV7-8 and TRBJ1-6, is GAGVSQSPRYKVAKRGQDVALRCDPISGHVSLFWYQQALGQGPEFLTYFQNEAQLDKSGLPSDRFFAERPEGSVSTLKIQRTQQEDSAVYLCASSNSDRTNSPLHFGNGTRLTVT.

The chain carries TRBV11-3 and TRBJ1-1; maybe TRBD1 (6 bases). Between the trimmed V and J ends, which lost 2 bases and 6 bases, there was a span of 10 bases. The germline V gene has CDR1 SGHNT and CDR2 YENEEA. The CDR3 spans 13 residues. The CDR3 bases are TGTGCCAGCAGCTTATCAGGGGCGGCTGAAGCTTTCTTT. Protein sequence: CASSLSGAAEAFF.

The count of this clone is one. The V gene is TRBV27, the J gene TRBJ2-7; 9 bases line up with TRBD1. J lost 3 bases, V lost 7 bases, and 7 bases had no gene match. This CDR3 comprises 14 residues. Germline assignment: CDR1 MNHEY and CDR2 SMNVEV (reference sequence). The chain's CDR3 is CASMPGTGYYEQYF. DNA of the CDR3: TGTGCCAGCATGCCCGGGACAGGGTACTACGAGCAGTACTTC.

The rearrangement joins TRBV27 to TRBJ1-5; TRBD1 matches 8 bases. The length of the CDR3 is 16 residues. Trimming at V came to 2 bases and at J to 4 bases, leaving 7 bases not matched to a gene. Germline V gives CDR1 MNHEY, CDR2 SMNVEV (reference sequence). The CDR3 bases are TGTGCCAGCAGTTTACCGGACAGGGCCCGTAATCAGCCCCAGCATTTT. Its protein is CASSLPDRARNQPQHF.

The genes are TRBV7-9 and TRBJ1-5; no clear D gene. Germline-derived CDR1 and CDR2 are SEHNR and FQNEAQ (reference sequence). With 5 bases removed from V and 1 base from J, the gap between germline ends came to 18 bases. This CDR3 is built from 17 residues. The CDR3 reads CASSPLSGSGSNQPQHF. The CDR3 region has the DNA TGTGCCAGCAGCCCCCTCTCGGGTTCGGGGAGCAATCAGCCCCAGCATTTT.

The chain couples TRBV9 to TRBJ2-3; the D call may be TRBD1 or TRBD2 (5 bases each). CDR1 and CDR2 (germline): SGDLS, YYNGEE. This CDR3 region has 13 residues. The ends were cut back, 3 bases at V and 2 bases at J, with 7 bases in the middle. The DNA for the CDR3 is TGTGCCAGCAGCGGGGGGATCACAGATACGCAGTATTTT. It codes for CASSGGITDTQYF.

J is TRBJ1-1 and V is TRBV7-9; maybe TRBD1 (5 bases). Trimming shortened V by 3 bases and J by 7 bases, and 12 bases separated the two germline ends. The CDR3 has 13 residues. Germline V CDR1 and CDR2: SEHNR, FQNEAQ (reference sequence). In nucleotides, the CDR3 is TGTGCCAGCAGCTTCCGGGGAAGGGGTGAAGCTTTCTTT. Its protein product is CASSFRGRGEAFF.

This clone was detected once. The chain uses TRBV5-1 and TRBJ1-5; no firm D call. The CDR3 spans 14 residues. CDR1 and CDR2 from the germline V gene are SGHRS and YFSETQ. Trimming removed 1 base from V and 3 bases from J, with 8 bases in between. The chain's CDR3 is CASSLNPDNQPQHF. CDR3 coding DNA: TGCGCCAGCAGCTTGAACCCAGACAATCAGCCCCAGCATTTT.

The V call is TRBV4-2, the J call TRBJ2-3; D is perhaps TRBD1 or TRBD2 (6 bases each). This CDR3 comprises 16 residues. Germline values: CDR1 LGHNA, CDR2 YNFKEQ. Between the trimmed V and J ends, which lost 4 bases and 1 base, there was a span of 15 bases. CDR3 residues: CASSPRRGDRTDTQYF. Here the CDR3 DNA reads TGTGCCAGCAGCCCCAGGAGGGGGGACCGCACAGATACGCAGTATTTT.

The genes are TRBV7-2 and TRBJ2-2; no clear D gene. V lost 4 bases and J lost 8, with 11 bases in between. Per the germline V gene, CDR1 is SGHTA and CDR2 is FQGNSA. CDR3 length: 13 residues. The CDR3: CASSSLRAGELFF. CDR3 nucleotide sequence: TGTGCCAGCAGCTCGCTCCGGGCGGGGGAGCTGTTTTTT.

The rearrangement joins TRBV27 to TRBJ2-5, with D maybe TRBD2 (7 bases). V was shortened by 1 base and J by 2 bases, with 11 bases between the two germline ends. The CDR3 loop spans 15 amino acids. CDR1 is MNHEY and CDR2 is SMNVEV in the germline V gene (reference sequence). Here the CDR3 reads CASSLLGGAQETQYF. In nucleotides, the CDR3 is TGTGCCAGCAGTTTATTGGGGGGGGCTCAAGAGACCCAGTACTTC.

J is TRBJ2-3 and V is TRBV29-1, with TRBD1 as a possible D gene (5 bases). Trimming took off 6 bases at V and 6 bases at J, with 10 bases between the two ends. The CDR3 sequence is 11 residues long. The germline V gene has CDR1 SQVTM and CDR2 ANQGSEA. CDR3 sequence reads: CSVPRVDTQYF. The CDR3 region has the DNA TGCAGCGTCCCCAGGGTTGATACGCAGTATTTT.

V usage is TRBV6-6 and J usage is TRBJ2-7, with 9 bases aligning to TRBD1. There are 12 residues in the CDR3. J lost 5 bases, V lost 6 bases, and 2 bases had no gene match. Germline CDR1 is MNHNY and CDR2 is SVGAGI (reference sequence). CDR3 region: CASSRTGDEQYF. The CDR3 bases are TGTGCCAGCAGCCGGACAGGGGACGAGCAGTACTTC.

V gene TRBV11-2 combines with J gene TRBJ2-7; no clear D gene. Germline V gene sequence: CDR1 SGHAT, CDR2 FQNNGV. Trimming shortened V by 4 bases and J by 4 bases, and 5 bases separated the two germline ends. The CDR3 sequence is 11 residues long. CDR3 residues: CASSYKYEQYF. CDR3 nucleotides: TGTGCCAGCAGCTATAAATACGAGCAGTACTTC.

Notes on this clone: One junction end does not reproduce the germline sequence, and a read error may be involved. V and J are TRBV10-3 and TRBJ2-6, with a tentative D call TRBD1 (6 bases). This CDR3 contains 16 residues. CDR1 and CDR2 from the germline V gene are ENHRY and SYGVKD. CDR3 DNA: TGTGCCACCAGCCGGGACAAGGGCTCTGGGGCCAACGTTCTGACTTTC. As protein: CATSRDKGSGANVLTF.

J is TRBJ1-5 and V is TRBV4-1; no clear D gene. This CDR3 has 16 amino acids. V was clipped by 4 bases and J by 5 bases, with 18 bases between them. Per germline, CDR1 MGHRA and CDR2 YSYEKL. The CDR3 DNA is TGCGCCAGCAGCCCCTTCCTTCAAGCAGGCGATCAGCCCCAGCATTTT. As protein: CASSPFLQAGDQPQHF.

The chain carries TRBV5-4 and TRBJ2-2; 9 nucleotides agree with TRBD2. V lost 4 bases, J lost 5 bases, and 6 bases stayed unmatched. Per the germline V gene, CDR1 is SGHNT and CDR2 is YYREEE (reference sequence). This CDR3 spans 15 amino acids. The CDR3 bases are TGTGCCAGCAGCCCTCTAGCGGGATTGACCGGGGAGCTGTTTTTT. This sequence encodes CASSPLAGLTGELFF.

This chain joins TRBV11-3 and TRBJ2-7; D gene unclear. Germline V gene lookup returns CDR1 SGHNT and CDR2 YENEEA. Trimming left V 5 bases short and J 5 bases short, with 13 bases between. CDR3 length equals 13 residues. DNA of the CDR3: TGTGCCAGCAGCGTACCGGGTATGAACGAGCAGTACTTC. Residues: CASSVPGMNEQYF.

The chain carries TRBV27 and TRBJ2-7; 8 positions agree with TRBD1. The V and J ends lost 4 bases and 5 bases, in that order; junction bases with no gene match: 7. This CDR3 has 14 amino acids. Germline CDR1 is MNHEY and CDR2 is SMNVEV (reference sequence). CDR3 sequence: CASSYRDRRDEQYF. Here the CDR3 DNA reads TGTGCCAGCAGTTATCGGGACAGGCGGGACGAGCAGTACTTC.

V usage is TRBV19 and J usage is TRBJ1-6; the D is unclear. Germline CDR1 and CDR2: LNHDA and SQIVND (reference sequence). This CDR3 is 14 amino acids long. Trimming shortened V by 4 bases and J by 8 bases, and 12 bases separated the two germline ends. DNA of the CDR3: TGTGCCAGTAGTAACCCTCACATATATTCACCCCTCCACTTT. Translated, it gives CASSNPHIYSPLHF.